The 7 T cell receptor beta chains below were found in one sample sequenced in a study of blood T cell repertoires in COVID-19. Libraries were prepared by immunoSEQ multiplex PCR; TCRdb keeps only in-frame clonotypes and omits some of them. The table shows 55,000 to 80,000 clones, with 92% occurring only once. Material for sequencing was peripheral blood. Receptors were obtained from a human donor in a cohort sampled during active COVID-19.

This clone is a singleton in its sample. DNA of the CDR3: TGTGCCAGCAGCCCCAGCCCGGGACAGGGGGCGGCCTACAATGAGCAGTTCTTC. Translation gives CASSPSPGQGAAYNEQFF. The V call is TRBV7-9, the J call TRBJ2-1, with TRBD1 matching 12 bases. Germline values: CDR1 SEHNR, CDR2 FQNEAQ (reference sequence). CDR3 size: 18 residues. V dropped 5 bases and J dropped 2; count of bases not matched to a gene: 10.

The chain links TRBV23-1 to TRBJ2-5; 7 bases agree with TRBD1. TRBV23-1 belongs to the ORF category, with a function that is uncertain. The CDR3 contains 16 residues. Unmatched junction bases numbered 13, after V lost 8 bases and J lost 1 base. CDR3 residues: CASPISLQGVQETQYF. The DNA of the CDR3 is TGCGCCAGCCCGATTAGTCTTCAGGGGGTCCAAGAGACCCAGTACTTC.

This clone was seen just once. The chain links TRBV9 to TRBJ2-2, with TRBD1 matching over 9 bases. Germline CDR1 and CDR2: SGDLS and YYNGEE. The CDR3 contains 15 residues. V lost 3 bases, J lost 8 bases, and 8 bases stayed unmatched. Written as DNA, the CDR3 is TGTGCCAGCAGCGCCAGACAGGGGGTAGGAGGGGAGCTGTTTTTT. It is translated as CASSARQGVGGELFF. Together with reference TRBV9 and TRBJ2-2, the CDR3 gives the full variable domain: DSGVTQTPKHLITATGQRVTLRCSPRSGDLSVYWYQQSLDQGLQFLIQYYNGEERAKGNILERFSAQQFPDLHSELNLSSLELGDSALYFCASSARQGVGGELFFGEGSRLTVL.

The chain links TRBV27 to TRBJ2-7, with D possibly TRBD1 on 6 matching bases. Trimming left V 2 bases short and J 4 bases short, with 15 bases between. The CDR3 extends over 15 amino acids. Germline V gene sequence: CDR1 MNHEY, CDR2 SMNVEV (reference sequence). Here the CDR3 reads CASSLGVRGDYEQYF. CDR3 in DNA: TGTGCCAGCAGTTTAGGGGTCAGGGGTGATTACGAGCAGTACTTC.

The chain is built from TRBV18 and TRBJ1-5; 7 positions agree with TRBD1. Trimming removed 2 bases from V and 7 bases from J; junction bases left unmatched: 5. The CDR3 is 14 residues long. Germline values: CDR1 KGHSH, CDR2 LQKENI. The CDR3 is CASSPGTEVQPQHF. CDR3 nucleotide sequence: TGTGCCAGCTCACCAGGGACAGAAGTCCAGCCCCAGCATTTT. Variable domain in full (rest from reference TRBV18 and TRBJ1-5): NAGVMQNPRHLVRRRGQEARLRCSPMKGHSHVYWYRQLPEEGLKFMVYLQKENIIDESGMPKERFSAEFPKEGPSILRIQQVVRGDSAAYFCASSPGTEVQPQHFGDGTRLSIL.

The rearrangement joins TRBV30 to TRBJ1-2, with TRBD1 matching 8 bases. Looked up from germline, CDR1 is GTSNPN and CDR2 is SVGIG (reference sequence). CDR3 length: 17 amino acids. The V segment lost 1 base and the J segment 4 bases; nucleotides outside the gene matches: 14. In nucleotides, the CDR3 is TGTGCCTGGAGTGAAAGCCTTGGACAGGGCCATGGCTATGGCTACACCTTC. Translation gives CAWSESLGQGHGYGYTF. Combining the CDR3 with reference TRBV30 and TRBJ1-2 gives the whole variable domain SQTIHQWPATLVQPVGSPLSLECTVEGTSNPNLYWYRQAAGRGLQLLFYSVGIGQISSEVPQNLSASRPQDRQFILSSKKLLLSDSGFYLCAWSESLGQGHGYGYTFGSGTRLTVV.

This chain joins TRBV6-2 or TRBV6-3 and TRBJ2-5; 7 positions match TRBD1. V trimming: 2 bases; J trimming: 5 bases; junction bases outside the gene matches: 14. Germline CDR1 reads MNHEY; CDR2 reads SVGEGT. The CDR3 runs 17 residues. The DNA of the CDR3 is TGTGCCAGCAGTTACCACAACTTCGACAGGGAGAGGGAGACCCAGTACTTC. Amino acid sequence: CASSYHNFDRERETQYF.